Listed below are T cell receptor beta chains from one sample, sequenced in a study of CD8+ T cells in alopecia areata. Sequenced by immunoSEQ multiplex PCR; TCRdb stores in-frame clones only, minus some. Of fewer than 150,000 clones in the sample, around 58% were seen once. Sequencing was performed on CD8+ T cells sorted from blood, taken at week 4, from a patient treated with tofacitinib. The receptors were sampled from a human donor with alopecia areata. Both conserved end residues are part of each CDR3. A D gene is named only where the DNA matches it firmly. The size field is filled for only some rows; it gives once, few, many or a size class.

abundance	v_gene	j_gene	d_gene	CDR3nt	CDR3aa
-	TRBV28	TRBJ2-5	-	TGTGCCAGCAGTCCCTTTGGCGGTCAAGAGACCCAGTACTTC	CASSPFGGQETQYF
few	TRBV19	TRBJ1-2	-	TGTGCCAGCGTGGGCCCAGAGGGCTATGGCTACACCTTC	CASVGPEGYGYTF
few	TRBV28	TRBJ2-7	TRBD1	TGTGCCAGCAGTTTCATCCCCCGGACAGGTCCTTCCTACGAGCAGTACTTC	CASSFIPRTGPSYEQYF
few	TRBV15	TRBJ2-7	-	TGTGCCACCAGCAGAGATAGCAGTCTAAGTACCTACGAGCAGTACTTC	CATSRDSSLSTYEQYF
-	TRBV2	TRBJ2-7	TRBD1	TGTGCCAGCAAGGCGGGACAGGGGTTATCCTACGAGCAGTACTTC	CASKAGQGLSYEQYF
few	TRBV30	TRBJ1-2	-	TGTGCCTGGACCACCACAGGGAGGGGCGCTGGCTACACCTTC	CAWTTTGRGAGYTF
few	TRBV6-4	TRBJ1-6	-	TGTGCCAGCAGTGAGACGGAGACTAATTCACCCCTCCACTTT	CASSETETNSPLHF
few	TRBV14	TRBJ2-5	-	TGTGCCAGCAGCCAAGATTGGGAGACCCAGTACTTC	CASSQDWETQYF
once	TRBV9	TRBJ1-1	-	TGTGCCAGCAGCGGGATCGGGATGGGCTATCAGGACACTGAAGCTTTCTTT	CASSGIGMGYQDTEAFF
-	TRBV27	TRBJ2-7	-	TGTGCCAGCAGCAAGGACGGATACGAGCAGTACTTC	CASSKDGYEQYF
once	TRBV2	TRBJ2-2	TRBD1	TGTGCCAGCACCGCGTCCGGGACAGTAGACACCGGGGAGCTGTTTTTT	CASTASGTVDTGELFF
-	TRBV11-2	TRBJ1-2	-	TGTGCCAGCAGCTTGGACGGTGGCTACACCTTC	CASSLDGGYTF
-	TRBV30	TRBJ1-1	-	TGTGCCTGGAGTGTACTCGCTGCTGAAGCTTTCTTT	CAWSVLAAEAFF
-	TRBV30	TRBJ1-5	TRBD1	TGTGCCTGGAGTCCGACAGGGAACAATCAGCCCCAGCATTTT	CAWSPTGNNQPQHF
-	TRBV30	TRBJ2-7	-	TGTGCCTGGATGGACCGGGACATCGGATTCTACGAGCAGTACTTC	CAWMDRDIGFYEQYF
-	TRBV5-6	TRBJ2-7	TRBD1	TGTGCCAGCAGAACCACAGGGGGGAACGAGCAGTACTTC	CASRTTGGNEQYF
-	TRBV9	TRBJ2-6	TRBD2	TGTGCCAGCAGCCCAGCAGCGGGGTACTCTGGGGCCAACGTCCTGACTTTC	CASSPAAGYSGANVLTF
-	TRBV29-1	TRBJ2-1	-	TGCAGCGTTGAGGTACTACATGAGCAGTTCTTC	CSVEVLHEQFF
few	TRBV30	TRBJ2-3	-	TGTGCCTGGGATCTCCTGGGACCATTGAAGACAGATACGCAGTATTTT	CAWDLLGPLKTDTQYF
many	TRBV13	TRBJ2-3	-	TGTGCCAGCAGCCCGCAGACCCGCACAGATACGCAGTATTTT	CASSPQTRTDTQYF
-	TRBV29-1	TRBJ1-2	TRBD1	TGCAGCGTTGAAACCCCCACAGGGGACTACACCTTC	CSVETPTGDYTF
-	TRBV29-1	TRBJ2-2	TRBD2	TGCAGCGCCCTACCCACTAGCGGGGGGGAGAACACCGGGGAGCTGTTTTTT	CSALPTSGGENTGELFF
-	TRBV4-1	TRBJ1-2	-	TGCGCCAGCAGCCAAGAGTGGGGAAGAGGCTATGGCTACACCTTC	CASSQEWGRGYGYTF
-	TRBV30	TRBJ2-7	-	TGTGCCTGGAGTGTAGGGCAGGGGCTTGACGAGCAGTACTTC	CAWSVGQGLDEQYF
-	TRBV29-1	TRBJ1-2	-	TGCAGCGTTGGTGTCCAGCCTAACTATGGCTACACCTTC	CSVGVQPNYGYTF
-	TRBV7-2	TRBJ2-3	-	TGTGCCAGCAGCTTGTCAGGACTTACAGATACGCAGTATTTT	CASSLSGLTDTQYF
-	TRBV30	TRBJ2-2	-	TGTGCTCGATATCGGGGTGACACCGGGGAGCTGTTTTTT	CARYRGDTGELFF
-	TRBV29-1	TRBJ2-2	-	TGCAGCGTTGCCCCGGACAGTAACACCGGGGAGCTGTTTTTT	CSVAPDSNTGELFF
once	TRBV15	TRBJ2-7	-	TGTGCCACCAGCACCACACGGACCTACGAGCAGTACTTC	CATSTTRTYEQYF
-	TRBV10-3	TRBJ2-1	TRBD1	TGTGCCATCAGTGAGTCGCAGGGGGTAGAGCAGTTCTTC	CAISESQGVEQFF
-	TRBV30	TRBJ1-2	TRBD1	TGTGCCTGCCCGCCTCATGCAGGGGGAACGGGCTACACCTTC	CACPPHAGGTGYTF
-	TRBV29-1	TRBJ1-1	TRBD1	TGCACAGGGGGCGGCACTGAAGCTTTCTTT	CTGGGTEAFF
few	TRBV11-1	TRBJ2-3	-	TGTGCCAGCAGCCCGAGGGGGGGCACAGATACGCAGTATTTT	CASSPRGGTDTQYF
-	TRBV9	TRBJ1-2	-	TGTGCCAGCAGCGTAGCGCCCCAGGGAAGCAATGGCTACACCTTC	CASSVAPQGSNGYTF
-	TRBV30	TRBJ1-2	-	TGTGCCTGGAGTCTTGACGGAAATGGCTACACCTTC	CAWSLDGNGYTF
-	TRBV2	TRBJ2-7	-	TGTGCCAGCAGTGAGAGGCAAGAAGGCTACTACGAGCAGTACTTC	CASSERQEGYYEQYF
-	TRBV6-5	TRBJ2-1	-	TGTGCCAGCAGTTACGTACGCAGGGGTGAGCAGTTCTTC	CASSYVRRGEQFF
-	TRBV5-4	TRBJ2-5	TRBD1	TGTGCCAGCAGCTTTCAGGGGGCGCCGGATGGTGAAGAGACCCAGTACTTC	CASSFQGAPDGEETQYF
-	TRBV15	TRBJ1-5	-	TGTGCCACCAGTTCCTGGACCGAGAGCAATCAGCCCCAGCATTTT	CATSSWTESNQPQHF
few	TRBV29-1	TRBJ2-1	-	TGCAGCGTTGCACTAGCTGAGTACAATGAGCAGTTCTTC	CSVALAEYNEQFF
-	TRBV6-5	TRBJ2-7	-	TGTGCCAGCAGTTACGGCCAGGGAAGGAACGAGCAGTACTTC	CASSYGQGRNEQYF
few	TRBV2	TRBJ2-7	TRBD2	TGTGCCAGCAGTGGGACGGGGGGTACAGCCTCCCACGAGCAGTACTTC	CASSGTGGTASHEQYF
-	TRBV4-3	TRBJ2-2	-	TGCGCCAGCAGCCAAGATACAGGATTCACCGGGGAGCTGTTTTTT	CASSQDTGFTGELFF
-	TRBV6-5	TRBJ2-5	-	TGTGCCAGCAGTTACTCGATTAGCGGACAAGAGACCCAGTACTTC	CASSYSISGQETQYF
few	TRBV30	TRBJ2-2	TRBD1	TGTGCCTGGAGGGGACAGGTTAACACCGGGGAGCTGTTTTTT	CAWRGQVNTGELFF
-	TRBV29-1	TRBJ2-3	-	TGCAGCGCCGACCGGAGCTTGGGCGATACGCAGTATTTT	CSADRSLGDTQYF
-	TRBV19	TRBJ2-1	-	TGTGCCAGTAGTATTGGCGGGATATACAATGAGCAGTTCTTC	CASSIGGIYNEQFF
-	TRBV7-9	TRBJ2-1	-	TGTGCCAGCAGCGGGCCGTCCCACAATGAGCAGTTCTTC	CASSGPSHNEQFF
-	TRBV30	TRBJ1-2	-	TGTGCCTGGAGTGTACAGGAGCGGGGCTATGGCTACACCTTC	CAWSVQERGYGYTF
-	TRBV29-1	TRBJ2-7	-	TGCAGCGTTGAAGACTCGACAGCTGTTTACGAGCAGTACTTC	CSVEDSTAVYEQYF
once	TRBV30	TRBJ2-5	-	TGTGCCTGGACAGGGTCAGAGACCCAGTACTTC	CAWTGSETQYF
-	TRBV2	TRBJ1-1	-	TGTGCCAGCAGTGGACAGAGGGAGAACACTGAAGCTTTCTTT	CASSGQRENTEAFF
-	TRBV4-2	TRBJ2-5	-	TGTGCCAGCAGCCAAACGAGGAGGTCCCAAGAGACCCAGTACTTC	CASSQTRRSQETQYF
-	TRBV11-2	TRBJ1-4	-	TGTGCCAGCAGTTCTTTTGACAGAGATGAAAAACTGTTTTTT	CASSSFDRDEKLFF
few	TRBV7-8	TRBJ1-6	-	TGTGCCAGCAGCTTAGCGCCCAGCTCCTATAATTCACCCCTCCACTTT	CASSLAPSSYNSPLHF
-	TRBV19	TRBJ1-2	TRBD1	TGTGCCAGCGGGGAACAGGGGGCGCTTAGCTATGGCTACACCTTC	CASGEQGALSYGYTF
-	TRBV6-5	TRBJ2-2	-	TGTGCCAGCAGTTTCACAAGACATACCGGGGAGCTGTTTTTT	CASSFTRHTGELFF
-	TRBV27	TRBJ1-5	-	TGTGCCAGCAGTTGGCAGGGCAACAATCAGCCCCAGCATTTT	CASSWQGNNQPQHF